This TCR beta chain was sequenced during a study of blood T cell repertoires in COVID-19. Study details: T cells, B-cell-depleted T cells, or PBMCs supplied cDNA or gDNA.

Sequencing was performed with immunoSEQ multiplex PCR; in TCRdb, only in-frame clones are kept and a portion is missing. The data show about 210,000 clones, more than 75% seen once. V lost 8 bases, J lost 7 bases, and 1 base stayed unmatched. The CDR3 has 13 amino acids. Germline V gene data show CDR1 as KGHDR and CDR2 as SFDVKD. The receptor's source is a woman aged 40 to 50 with acute or convalescent COVID-19. Sequences were obtained from peripheral blood. This chain connects TRBV24-1 to TRBJ2-1, with 13 bases that match TRBD2. CDR3 sequence reads: CATKGLAGNEQFF. In DNA, the CDR3 is TGTGCCACCAAGGGACTAGCGGGAAATGAGCAGTTCTTC.